One and the same sample provided the 18 T cell receptor beta chains below, sequenced in a study of cytomegalovirus exposure and HLA in healthy donors. Using immunoSEQ multiplex PCR, the repertoire was profiled, and TCRdb retains in-frame clones only, with some absent. In the table there are about 66,000 clones, approximately 97% of which are singletons. Sample: PBMCs. Receptors were obtained from a woman between 18 and 29 years old in good health and CMV-seropositive.

The chain recombines TRBV29-1 with TRBJ2-6; 11 bases align to TRBD2. The CDR3 has 17 residues. Looked up from germline, CDR1 is SQVTM and CDR2 is ANQGSEA. The V segment lost 6 bases and the J segment 0 bases; nucleotides outside the gene matches: 7. CDR3 amino acids: CSVDRLAGSSGANVLTF. CDR3 nucleotide sequence: TGCAGCGTCGATAGACTAGCGGGGTCCTCTGGGGCCAACGTCCTGACTTTC.

The V call is TRBV7-6, the J call TRBJ2-3; a weak D match, TRBD2 (6 bases). Germline V gene sequence: CDR1 SGHVS, CDR2 FNYEAQ. The CDR3 has 15 residues. Trimming removed 5 bases from V and 7 bases from J, with 19 bases in between. CDR3 DNA sequence: TGTGCCAGCAGCCCGATAGAACTAGCTTCCAATACGCAGTATTTT. Translated: CASSPIELASNTQYF.

The chain uses TRBV27 and TRBJ2-6; D ambiguous. The V gene lost 7 bases and the J gene lost 4 bases, with 11 bases spanning the gap. In germline, CDR1 is MNHEY, CDR2 SMNVEV (reference sequence). There are 14 residues in the CDR3. CDR3 nucleotide sequence: TGTGCCAGCACCCCACATACGGGGGCCAACGTCCTGACTTTC. This sequence encodes CASTPHTGANVLTF.

The gene calls are TRBV14 and TRBJ2-2; possibly TRBD2 for D (6 bases). CDR1 is SGHDN, CDR2 FVKESK, per germline. The V end lost 0 bases, the J end lost 7 bases, and 12 bases lay between the germline ends. The CDR3 spans 15 residues. The CDR3 DNA reads as TGTGCCAGCAGCCAAGAAGAAGTCGGGAGCGGGGAGCTGTTTTTT. It yields the protein CASSQEEVGSGELFF. The full variable domain, its missing parts supplied by reference TRBV14 and TRBJ2-2, is EAGVTQFPSHSVIEKGQTVTLRCDPISGHDNLYWYRRVMGKEIKFLLHFVKESKQDESGMPNNRFLAERTGGTYSTLKVQPAELEDSGVYFCASSQEEVGSGELFFGEGSRLTVL.

The gene calls are TRBV11-2 and TRBJ2-7; D may be TRBD1 (7 bases). Trimming took 2 bases from V and 7 from J, leaving 18 bases between them. CDR3 length equals 15 residues. Germline-derived CDR1 and CDR2 are SGHAT and FQNNGV. CDR3 sequence reads: CASSLFDRDLGEQYF. Written as DNA, the CDR3 is TGTGCCAGCAGCTTATTCGACAGGGACTTGGGAGAGCAGTACTTC.

The chain joins TRBV10-3 to TRBJ1-2, with D perhaps matching TRBD1 (5 bases). This CDR3 is 17 amino acids long. Germline-derived CDR1 and CDR2 are ENHRY and SYGVKD. Trimming cost V 5 bases and J 4 bases, with 23 bases left between them. The CDR3, as DNA: TGTGCCATCAGTCCGGTCGGGGGAGAGAGGGGCCTCTATGGCTACACCTTC. This sequence encodes CAISPVGGERGLYGYTF.

The genes are TRBV6-1 and TRBJ1-2, with 7 bases aligning to TRBD1. V lost 3 bases, J lost 5 bases, and 6 bases stayed unmatched. This CDR3 has 14 residues. CDR1 MNHNS and CDR2 SASEGT come from the germline V gene. The CDR3 bases are TGTGCCAGCAGTGATAAGGGGGCGTATTATGGCTACACCTTC. Its protein is CASSDKGAYYGYTF.

The gene calls are TRBV29-1 and TRBJ2-1, with 10 bases that match TRBD2. The CDR3 covers 16 residues. Germline trimming cut 8 bases from V and 0 bases from J; bases unmatched to any gene: 10. Per the germline V gene, CDR1 is SQVTM and CDR2 is ANQGSEA. CDR3: CSMLWTSGNSYNEQFF. The CDR3 region has the DNA TGCAGCATGCTCTGGACTAGCGGAAACTCCTACAATGAGCAGTTCTTC.

The chain couples TRBV27 to TRBJ2-1, with 9 bases lining up with TRBD2. CDR3 length: 18 amino acids. Germline V lookup: CDR1 MNHEY, CDR2 SMNVEV (reference sequence). V lost 8 bases, J lost 0 bases, and 14 bases stayed unmatched. The CDR3 DNA reads TGTGCCAGCCGTCCCGGGACTAGCCGGAGCGGCTCCTACAATGAGCAGTTCTTC. Amino acids: CASRPGTSRSGSYNEQFF.

The V and J genes are TRBV7-9 and TRBJ1-4; TRBD1 matches at 9 bases. This CDR3 comprises 15 residues. CDR1 and CDR2 (germline): SEHNR, FQNEAQ (reference sequence). V was clipped by 4 bases and J by 5 bases; unmatched bases: 5. The CDR3 reads CASSWTGEKNEKLFF. CDR3 coding DNA: TGTGCCAGCAGCTGGACAGGGGAAAAAAATGAAAAACTGTTTTTT.

The rearrangement uses TRBV28 and TRBJ2-3, with 13 bases aligning to TRBD2. Germline V lookup: CDR1 MDHEN, CDR2 SYDVKM. This CDR3 spans 15 amino acids. J was trimmed by 7 bases and V by 6 bases; bases with no gene match: 7. CDR3 protein: CASRRTSGRVYTQYF. In nucleotides, the CDR3 is TGTGCCAGCAGACGAACTAGCGGGAGGGTATATACGCAGTATTTT.

The table lists this clone with a count of one. CDR3 DNA: TGTGCCAGCAGTTACGACCCGGGAGGACTCTACGAGCAGTACTTC. It codes for CASSYDPGGLYEQYF. This sequence joins TRBV6-5 and TRBJ2-7; 7 positions match TRBD2. The germline gives CDR1 MNHEY, CDR2 SVGAGI. J gave up 3 bases and V 2 bases, and 7 bases lay outside the gene matches. The CDR3 is made up of 15 amino acids.

CDR3 sequence reads: CASSEAGRAGQPQHF. Here the CDR3 DNA reads TGTGCCAGCAGTGAAGCTGGCAGGGCAGGTCAGCCCCAGCATTTT. The V gene is TRBV6-1, the J gene TRBJ1-5; perhaps TRBD1 as D (5 bases). The germline CDR1 and CDR2 sequences are MNHNS and SASEGT. V was trimmed by 0 bases and J by 6 bases, leaving 12 bases between them. The CDR3 is made up of 15 amino acids.

This sequence joins TRBV28 and TRBJ2-1, with TRBD2 identical over 13 bases. CDR3 size: 21 residues. Germline V gene sequence: CDR1 MDHEN, CDR2 SYDVKM. Trimming removed 4 bases from V and 0 bases from J; junction bases left unmatched: 15. CDR3: CASSSWGPGTSGTTSYNEQFF. The CDR3 bases are TGTGCCAGCAGTTCGTGGGGACCCGGGACTAGCGGGACAACCTCCTACAATGAGCAGTTCTTC. Full variable domain (missing parts from reference TRBV28 and TRBJ2-1): DVKVTQSSRYLVKRTGEKVFLECVQDMDHENMFWYRQDPGLGLRLIYFSYDVKMKEKGDIPEGYSVSREKKERFSLILESASTNQTSMYLCASSSWGPGTSGTTSYNEQFFGPGTRLTVL.

The CDR3 DNA follows: TGTGCCAGTAGGGTTGGAGAGGGTGAGCAGTTCTTC. Amino acids: CASRVGEGEQFF. The V and J genes are TRBV19 and TRBJ2-1; the D gene is possibly TRBD2 (5 bases). The CDR3 runs to 12 residues. V lost 6 bases and J lost 9, with 12 bases in between. Germline V gene lookup returns CDR1 LNHDA and CDR2 SQIVND (reference sequence). Full variable domain (rest looked up from reference TRBV19 and TRBJ2-1): DGGITQSPKYLFRKEGQNVTLSCEQNLNHDAMYWYRQDPGQGLRLIYYSQIVNDFQKGDIAEGYSVSREKKESFPLTVTSAQKNPTAFYLCASRVGEGEQFFGPGTRLTVL.

The rearrangement joins TRBV14 to TRBJ1-1, with a tentative D call TRBD1 (5 bases). CDR1 SGHDN and CDR2 FVKESK come from the germline V gene. Trimming removed 0 bases at V and 0 bases at J, with 14 bases between. CDR3 length: 17 residues. The CDR3 spells CASSQDVRRTLNTEAFF. CDR3 coding DNA: TGTGCCAGCAGCCAAGATGTACGTAGGACACTGAACACTGAAGCTTTCTTT.

This chain uses TRBV4-1 with TRBJ2-7, with 7 bases lining up with TRBD2. Germline-derived CDR1 and CDR2 are MGHRA and YSYEKL. The CDR3 spans 18 residues. The V and J ends lost 5 bases and 0 bases, in that order; junction bases with no gene match: 16. The CDR3 DNA reads TGCGCCAGCAGCTCCGCTTCGGCGGGAGCTAAGAGCTCCTACGAGCAGTACTTC. This encodes CASSSASAGAKSSYEQYF.

This clone came up once. CDR3 in amino acids: CASGFAEVAKNIQYF. For the CDR3, the DNA is TGTGCCAGCGGTTTTGCGGAGGTAGCCAAAAACATTCAGTACTTC. V gene TRBV2 combines with J gene TRBJ2-4; possible D gene TRBD2, 5 bases. CDR3 length: 15 amino acids. V lost 8 bases and J lost 0, with 14 bases in between. Germline V lookup: CDR1 SNHLY, CDR2 FYNNEI. The complete variable domain, with remaining parts taken from reference TRBV2 and TRBJ2-4, reads EPEVTQTPSHQVTQMGQEVILRCVPISNHLYFYWYRQILGQKVEFLVSFYNNEISEKSEIFDDQFSVERPDGSNFTLKIRSTKLEDSAMYFCASGFAEVAKNIQYFGAGTRLSVL.